One sample yielded the 24 T cell receptor beta chains listed below, sequenced in a study of T cells in Graves' hyperthyroidism and ophthalmopathy. Regions amplified from RNA transcripts were the TCR beta CDR3 regions. Initially, a first-round RT-PCR of the TCR CDR3 employed the HTBI primer set. TCRdb ran MiXCR on the multiplex PCR reads and lists one entry per CDR3 protein. This table has fewer than 350,000 distinct CDR3 sequences, 13% to 15% appearing once. Sample: blood. The receptors stem from a woman in her fifties or sixties with Graves' hyperthyroidism that later progressed to Graves' ophthalmopathy.

A note on this clonotype: One junction end does not reproduce the germline sequence, and a read error may be involved. This chain joins TRBV19 and TRBJ2-1; 8 nucleotides match TRBD1. The CDR3 sequence is 19 residues long. Germline values: CDR1 LNHDA, CDR2 SQIVND (reference sequence). The CDR3 DNA follows: TGTGCCAGTAGTTTCTCACAGCGACAGGGGACACCAGGCTACAGTGAGCAGTTCTTC. Translation gives CASSFSQRQGTPGYSEQFF.

This clonotype was seen at least ten times. This chain uses TRBV7-9 with TRBJ2-1; 10 bases map to TRBD2. Germline V gene lookup returns CDR1 SEHNR and CDR2 FQNEAQ (reference sequence). The CDR3 is 16 residues long. Losses at the gene ends were 5 bases for V and 3 bases for J; bases not matched to a gene: 7. CDR3 bases: TGTGCCAGCAGCCCGCCCGGACTAGCGGACTACAATGAGCAGTTCTTC. The encoded protein is CASSPPGLADYNEQFF.

This clonotype was observed at least ten times. The J gene is TRBJ2-7, the V gene TRBV27; D gene uncertain. V was shortened by 5 bases and J by 2 bases, with 16 bases between the two germline ends. This CDR3 spans 15 amino acids. The germline V gene encodes CDR1 MNHEY and CDR2 SMNVEV (reference sequence). The DNA of the CDR3 is TGTGCCAGCAGTCCTCCCCGCACGGCCCCCTACGAGCAGTACTTC. Translation: CASSPPRTAPYEQYF.

This clonotype was detected a few times. This rearrangement joins TRBV7-9 to TRBJ2-3, with D hard to call. Germline CDR1 and CDR2: SEHNR and FQNEAQ (reference sequence). This CDR3 region has 16 residues. V dropped 5 bases and J dropped 0 bases, with 15 bases sitting between them. The CDR3 DNA reads as TGTGCCAGCAGCCTCCCCGGCATAGCCAGCACAGATACGCAGTATTTT. Its protein is CASSLPGIASTDTQYF.

This clonotype was counted many times. CDR3 bases: TGTGCCAGTGGATACAGCGAACCCCAGCATTTT. It specifies CASGYSEPQHF. This chain joins TRBV19 and TRBJ1-5; no clear D gene. Trimming took off 8 bases at V and 10 bases at J, with 12 bases between the two ends. Per germline, CDR1 LNHDA and CDR2 SQIVND (reference sequence). The CDR3 covers 11 residues.

This clonotype was found a few times. The chain combines TRBV11-2 with TRBJ1-1; 8 bases are shared with TRBD1. Trimming at V came to 4 bases and at J to 4 bases, leaving 8 bases not matched to a gene. CDR1 SGHAT and CDR2 FQNNGV come from the germline V gene. The CDR3 is made up of 15 amino acids. The CDR3, as DNA: TGTGCCAGCAGCTCGCAGGGGGCGGCGGGCACTGAAGCTTTCTTT. Translation gives CASSSQGAAGTEAFF.

This clonotype was found many times. The chain uses TRBV28 and TRBJ1-5, with D perhaps TRBD1 (6 bases). The V end lost 6 bases, the J end lost 7 bases, and 22 bases lay between the germline ends. Germline assignment: CDR1 MDHEN and CDR2 SYDVKM. The CDR3 is 16 amino acids. The chain's CDR3 is CASRPQGSAPGQPQHF. The CDR3 DNA reads TGTGCCAGCAGGCCACAGGGCTCCGCCCCTGGGCAGCCCCAGCATTTT.

This clonotype was counted many times. J is TRBJ2-2 and V is TRBV12-3 or TRBV12-4, with D unresolved. The CDR3 has 14 residues. V lost 1 base to trimming and J lost 3 bases, with 6 bases between them. The CDR3 reads CASSLVRDTGELFF. CDR3 nucleotide sequence: TGTGCCAGCAGTTTAGTAAGGGACACCGGGGAGCTGTTTTTT.

This clonotype appeared many times. The gene calls are TRBV20-1 and TRBJ2-3; D gene ambiguous. The CDR3 is 11 amino acids. V shed 5 bases and J shed 2 bases, with 5 bases lying between them. The V gene's germline CDR1 is DFQATT and CDR2 SNEGSKA (reference sequence). The DNA for the CDR3 is TGCAGTGCTTCTCCCACAGATACGCAGTATTTT. Translated, it gives CSASPTDTQYF.

This clonotype was counted a few times. A junction boundary mismatches the germline segment, possibly from a read error. The CDR3 is CASSFAGANTYTQYF. For the CDR3, the DNA is TGCGCCAGCAGCTTTGCAGGGGCTAACACATATACGCAGTATTTT. V and J are TRBV5-1 and TRBJ2-3; weak D call: TRBD1 (6 bases). Germline V lookup: CDR1 SGHRS, CDR2 YFSETQ. The length of the CDR3 is 15 residues.

This clonotype was recorded a few times. The V call is TRBV9, the J call TRBJ2-3, with D tentatively TRBD2 (9 bases). The germline V gene encodes CDR1 SGDLS and CDR2 YYNGEE. There are 15 residues in the CDR3. V lost 4 bases and J lost 5, with 17 bases in between. The CDR3 DNA is TGTGCCAGCAGCACAGGGGGTAGCGGGGGAGATACGCAGTATTTT. This translates into CASSTGGSGGDTQYF.

This clonotype was detected ten times or more. The chain is built from TRBV2 and TRBJ2-5; 7 positions match TRBD1. This CDR3 contains 17 residues. The V and J ends lost 0 bases and 5 bases, in that order; junction bases with no gene match: 12. Looked up from germline, CDR1 is SNHLY and CDR2 is FYNNEI. This CDR3 is CASSEARTGGLWETQYF. The CDR3 DNA sequence: TGTGCCAGCAGTGAAGCGCGGACAGGAGGTTTGTGGGAGACCCAGTACTTC.

The rearrangement uses TRBV16 and TRBJ1-6; D is ambiguous. Between the trimmed V and J ends, which lost 0 bases and 8 bases, there was a span of 14 bases. There are 16 residues in the CDR3. Germline V gene sequence: CDR1 KGHSY, CDR2 FQNENV. The CDR3 region has the DNA TGTGCCAGCAGCCAATCTTTTGACGGGGAATATTCACCCCTCCACTTT. It translates to CASSQSFDGEYSPLHF.

This clonotype was recorded a few times. The rearrangement joins TRBV15 to TRBJ2-1; D is possibly TRBD2 (5 bases). The germline V gene encodes CDR1 LNHNV and CDR2 YYDKDF (reference sequence). The CDR3 covers 13 residues. V was clipped by 2 bases and J by 4 bases, with 6 bases between them. CDR3 region: CATSRSGYNEQFF. The CDR3 DNA follows: TGTGCCACCAGCAGAAGCGGTTACAATGAGCAGTTCTTC.

This clonotype occurred a few times. This chain uses TRBV4-1 with TRBJ1-2; TRBD1 is a possible D gene (6 bases). Trimming stripped 2 bases from V and 8 bases from J, with 15 bases between. The CDR3 is made up of 14 amino acids. Germline CDR1 reads MGHRA; CDR2 reads YSYEKL. Here the CDR3 reads CASSQMEQGRGYTF. The CDR3 bases are TGCGCCAGCAGCCAAATGGAACAGGGTCGCGGCTACACCTTC.

This clonotype appeared many times. The chain carries TRBV15 and TRBJ2-1; 11 bases are shared with TRBD2. Germline V gene sequence: CDR1 LNHNV, CDR2 YYDKDF (reference sequence). Trimming removed 4 bases from V and 2 bases from J; junction bases left unmatched: 7. The CDR3 consists of 17 residues. The CDR3 DNA follows: TGTGCCACCAGCACGGGGGGACTAGCGGTAGCCTACAATGAGCAGTTCTTC. Translated: CATSTGGLAVAYNEQFF.

Concerning this clonotype: The germline gene is not matched at one end of the junction; a read error may be the cause. This sequence joins TRBV27 and TRBJ2-1; TRBD2 is a possible D gene (5 bases). The length of the CDR3 is 12 residues. Per germline, CDR1 MNHEY and CDR2 SMNVEV (reference sequence). DNA for the CDR3: TGTGCCAGCAGTCCCGACTACAGTGAGCAGTTCTTC. Translating gives CASSPDYSEQFF.

The V gene is TRBV7-8, the J gene TRBJ1-3; 10 bases line up with TRBD1. V was clipped by 5 bases and J by 7 bases; unmatched bases: 2. Looked up from germline, CDR1 is SGHVS and CDR2 is FQNEAQ. There are 13 residues in the CDR3. The CDR3 nucleotides read TGTGCCAGCAGCCGGACAGGGGGGAACACCATATATTTT. Residues: CASSRTGGNTIYF.

This clonotype was seen many times. This rearrangement joins TRBV15 to TRBJ1-1, with D possibly TRBD1 on 5 matching bases. Per germline, CDR1 LNHNV and CDR2 YYDKDF (reference sequence). The CDR3 covers 15 residues. Trimming removed 1 base at V and 6 bases at J, with 15 bases between. DNA of the CDR3: TGTGCCACCAGCAGAGGTGGGGGGTCGCGCGCTGAAGCTTTCTTT. It is translated as CATSRGGGSRAEAFF. Supplemented by reference TRBV15 and TRBJ1-1, the full variable domain reads DAMVIQNPRYQVTQFGKPVTLSCSQTLNHNVMYWYQQKSSQAPKLLFHYYDKDFNNEADTPDNFQSRRPNTSFCFLDIRSPGLGDTAMYLCATSRGGGSRAEAFFGQGTRLTVV.

This clonotype was counted many times. The CDR3: CASTEGRGSAYNEQFF. The CDR3 nucleotides read TGTGCCAGCACCGAAGGACGGGGATCGGCCTACAATGAGCAGTTCTTC. This chain links TRBV2 with TRBJ2-1, with D perhaps matching TRBD2 (5 bases). The germline V gene encodes CDR1 SNHLY and CDR2 FYNNEI. The CDR3 length is 16 residues. Trimming removed 7 bases from V and 2 bases from J, with 18 bases in between.

The sample holds many counts of this clonotype. The chain has TRBV5-5 and TRBJ1-1, with D possibly TRBD1 on 5 matching bases. CDR1 and CDR2 from the germline V gene are SGHKS and YYEKEE (reference sequence). V was clipped by 4 bases and J by 7 bases, with 26 bases between them. The CDR3 covers 17 residues. CDR3 bases: TGTGCCAGCAGCCTAACTCGCATCGAAGTGACAGTCTTTGAAGCTTTCTTT. It is translated as CASSLTRIEVTVFEAFF.

The V and J genes are TRBV5-6 and TRBJ2-7; perhaps TRBD2 as D (6 bases). V was cut by 3 bases and J by 6 bases, with 13 bases left in between. The CDR3 covers 13 residues. Germline CDR1 reads SGHDT; CDR2 reads YYEEEE. Written as DNA, the CDR3 is TGTGCCAGCAGCTCAGTGGGAGGACGCGAGCAGTACTTC. Its protein product is CASSSVGGREQYF.

This clonotype has a count of ten or more. In DNA, the CDR3 is TGTGCCAGCAACCTTGACAGTGGAGGCTACGAGCAGTACTTC. It codes for CASNLDSGGYEQYF. The chain links TRBV27 to TRBJ2-7, with D perhaps given as TRBD1 or TRBD2 (5 bases each). The germline V gene has CDR1 MNHEY and CDR2 SMNVEV (reference sequence). V was clipped by 7 bases and J by 3 bases, with 16 bases between them. There are 14 residues in the CDR3.

This clonotype appeared many times. V usage is TRBV6-1 and J usage is TRBJ1-4, with D unresolved. V gave up 10 bases and J gave up 3 bases, with 9 bases separating them. The CDR3 has 12 residues. CDR1 is MNHNS, CDR2 SASEGT, per germline. CDR3 amino acids: CATRSSNEKLFF. The CDR3 nucleotides read TGTGCCACCAGGTCATCTAATGAAAAACTGTTTTTT.